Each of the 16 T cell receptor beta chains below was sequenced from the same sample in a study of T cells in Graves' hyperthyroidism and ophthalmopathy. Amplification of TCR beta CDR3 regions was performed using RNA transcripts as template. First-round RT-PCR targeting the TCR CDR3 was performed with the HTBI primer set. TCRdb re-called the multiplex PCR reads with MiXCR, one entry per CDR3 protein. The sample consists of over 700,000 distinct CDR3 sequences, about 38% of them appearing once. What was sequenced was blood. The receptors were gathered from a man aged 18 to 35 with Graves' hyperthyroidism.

The chain's CDR3 is CSVSGQGNEQYF. The CDR3 DNA reads TGCAGCGTCTCGGGACAGGGGAACGAGCAGTACTTC. The chain uses TRBV29-1 and TRBJ2-7; 10 bases align to TRBD1. Germline-derived CDR1 and CDR2 are SQVTM and ANQGSEA. The CDR3 contains 12 residues. The V gene end was trimmed by 6 bases and the J gene end by 5 bases; junction bases not matched to a gene: 4.

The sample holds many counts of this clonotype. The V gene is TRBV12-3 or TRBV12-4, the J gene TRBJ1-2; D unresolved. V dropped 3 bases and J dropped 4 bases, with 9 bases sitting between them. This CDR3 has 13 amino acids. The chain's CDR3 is CASSFSGLYGYTF. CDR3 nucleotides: TGTGCCAGCAGTTTCTCCGGACTCTATGGCTACACCTTC.

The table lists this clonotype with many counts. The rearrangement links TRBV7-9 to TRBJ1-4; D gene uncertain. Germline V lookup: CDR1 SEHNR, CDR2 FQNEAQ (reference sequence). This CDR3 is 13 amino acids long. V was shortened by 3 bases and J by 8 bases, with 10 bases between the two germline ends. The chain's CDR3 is CASSFSSGEKLFF. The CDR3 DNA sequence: TGTGCCAGCAGCTTCTCGTCTGGGGAAAAACTGTTTTTT.

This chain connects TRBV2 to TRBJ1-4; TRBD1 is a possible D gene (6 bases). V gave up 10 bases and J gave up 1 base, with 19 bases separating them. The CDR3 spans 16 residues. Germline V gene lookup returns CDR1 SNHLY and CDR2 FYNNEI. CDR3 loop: CATTSGALETNEKLFF. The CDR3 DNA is TGTGCCACCACATCAGGGGCCCTGGAAACTAATGAAAAACTGTTTTTT.

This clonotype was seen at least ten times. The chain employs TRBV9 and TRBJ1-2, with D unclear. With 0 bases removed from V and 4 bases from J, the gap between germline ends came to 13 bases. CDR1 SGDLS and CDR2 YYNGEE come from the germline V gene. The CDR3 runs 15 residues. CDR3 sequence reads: CASSVDGIGPYGYTF. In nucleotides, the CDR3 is TGTGCCAGCAGCGTAGACGGGATCGGACCCTATGGCTACACCTTC.

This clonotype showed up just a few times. The CDR3: CASSLAPGGKQYF. CDR3 nucleotides: TGTGCCAGCAGCTTAGCGCCAGGGGGCAAGCAGTACTTC. This chain joins TRBV7-9 and TRBJ2-7; TRBD1 agrees at 8 bases. Germline V gene lookup returns CDR1 SEHNR and CDR2 FQNEAQ (reference sequence). J lost 8 bases, V lost 0 bases, and 3 bases had no gene match. This CDR3 comprises 13 residues.

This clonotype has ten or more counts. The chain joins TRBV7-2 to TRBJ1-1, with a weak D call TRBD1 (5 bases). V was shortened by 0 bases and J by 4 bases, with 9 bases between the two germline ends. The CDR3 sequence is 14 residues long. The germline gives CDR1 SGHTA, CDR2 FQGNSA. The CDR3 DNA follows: TGTGCCAGCAGCTTAGCCGGACAAAGCACTGAAGCTTTCTTT. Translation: CASSLAGQSTEAFF. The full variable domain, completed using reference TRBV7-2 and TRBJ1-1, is GAGVSQSPSNKVTEKGKDVELRCDPISGHTALYWYRQSLGQGLEFLIYFQGNSAPDKSGLPSDRFSAERTGGSVSTLTIQRTQQEDSAVYLCASSLAGQSTEAFFGQGTRLTVV.

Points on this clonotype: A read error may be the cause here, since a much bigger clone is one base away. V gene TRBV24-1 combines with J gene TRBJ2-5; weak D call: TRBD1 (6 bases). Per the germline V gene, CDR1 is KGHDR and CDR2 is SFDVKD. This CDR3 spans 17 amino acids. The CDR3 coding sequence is TGTGCCACCAGTGACCTACCTGGACAGCCCGGACAAGGGACCCAGTACTTC. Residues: CATSDLPGQPGQGTQYF.

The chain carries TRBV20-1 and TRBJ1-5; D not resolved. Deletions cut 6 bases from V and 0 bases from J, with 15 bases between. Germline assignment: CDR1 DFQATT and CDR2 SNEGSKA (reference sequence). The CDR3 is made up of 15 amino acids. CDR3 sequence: CSAEDQEYSNQPQHF. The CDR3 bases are TGCAGTGCCGAGGATCAGGAGTATAGCAATCAGCCCCAGCATTTT.

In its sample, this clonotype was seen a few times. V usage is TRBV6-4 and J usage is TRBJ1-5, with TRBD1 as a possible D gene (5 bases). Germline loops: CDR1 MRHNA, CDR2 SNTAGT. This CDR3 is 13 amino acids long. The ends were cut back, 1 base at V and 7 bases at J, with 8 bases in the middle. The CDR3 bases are TGTGCCAGCAGTGACTTCCGGGGCCAGCCCCAGCATTTT. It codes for CASSDFRGQPQHF.

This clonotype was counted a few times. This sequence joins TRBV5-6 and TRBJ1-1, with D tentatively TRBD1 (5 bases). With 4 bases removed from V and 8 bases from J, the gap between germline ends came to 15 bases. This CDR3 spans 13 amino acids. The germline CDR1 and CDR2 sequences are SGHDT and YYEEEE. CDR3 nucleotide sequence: TGTGCCAGCAGCGGAACAGGCGCCCTGGAAGCTTTCTTT. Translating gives CASSGTGALEAFF.

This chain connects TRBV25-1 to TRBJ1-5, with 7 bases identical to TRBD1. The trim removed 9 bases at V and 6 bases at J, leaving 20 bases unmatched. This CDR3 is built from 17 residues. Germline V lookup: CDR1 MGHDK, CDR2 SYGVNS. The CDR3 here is CASSTLGNPGGSQPQHF. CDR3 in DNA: TGTGCCAGTTCGACCCTCGGGAACCCAGGGGGTAGTCAGCCCCAGCATTTT.

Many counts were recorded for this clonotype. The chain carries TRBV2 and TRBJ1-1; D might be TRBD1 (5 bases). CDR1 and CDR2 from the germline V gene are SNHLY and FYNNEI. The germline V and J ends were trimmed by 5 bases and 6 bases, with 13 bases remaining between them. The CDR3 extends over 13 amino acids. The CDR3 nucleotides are TGTGCCAGCAGTCCCGGGGGAGAGGCTGAAGCTTTCTTT. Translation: CASSPGGEAEAFF.

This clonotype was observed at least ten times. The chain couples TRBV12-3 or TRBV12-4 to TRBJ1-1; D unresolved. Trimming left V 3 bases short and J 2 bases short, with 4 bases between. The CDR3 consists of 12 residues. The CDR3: CASSFGNTEAFF. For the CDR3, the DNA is TGTGCCAGCAGTTTCGGCAACACTGAAGCTTTCTTT.

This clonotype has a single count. The CDR3 region is CASSIVRGDLNTEAFF. DNA of the CDR3: TGTGCCAGTAGTATAGTCCGAGGGGATTTGAACACTGAAGCTTTCTTT. The chain joins TRBV19 to TRBJ1-1, with D perhaps matching TRBD1 (5 bases). V shed 1 base and J shed 0 bases, with 12 bases lying between them. Germline loops: CDR1 LNHDA, CDR2 SQIVND (reference sequence). The CDR3 length is 16 residues.

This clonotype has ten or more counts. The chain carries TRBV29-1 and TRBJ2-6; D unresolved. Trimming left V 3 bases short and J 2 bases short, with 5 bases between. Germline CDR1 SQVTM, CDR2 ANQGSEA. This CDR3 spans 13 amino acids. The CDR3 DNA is TGCAGCGTTGACGCCCCTGGGGCCAACGTCCTGACTTTC. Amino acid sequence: CSVDAPGANVLTF. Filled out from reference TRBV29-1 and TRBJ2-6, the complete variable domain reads SAVISQKPSRDICQRGTSLTIQCQVDSQVTMMFWYRQQPGQSLTLIATANQGSEATYESGFVIDKFPISRPNLTFSTLTVSNMSPEDSSIYLCSVDAPGANVLTFGAGSRLTVL.